This TCR beta chain was identified during a study of molecular identifiers for immune sequencing clone quantification. CDR1 SGHNT and CDR2 YYREEE come from the germline V gene (reference sequence). CDR3 size: 12 residues. Trimming took 4 bases from V and 3 from J, leaving 7 bases between them. Previously described methods and listed TCR primers were used for bulk TCR libraries. TCRdb re-called the PCR reads through MiXCR, storing one row per CDR3 protein. This table has under 650,000 distinct CDR3 sequences, nearly 20% appearing once. For naive CD8 T cells, sorting used the CD8+CD4-CCR7+CD45RA+ phenotype. This clonotype showed up many times.

Specimen: naive CD8+ T cells from blood, with Jurkat cell RNA spiked in. Subset noted: FACS-sorted CD8+CD4-CCR7+CD45RA+ naive T cells. This chain uses TRBV5-4 with TRBJ2-5, with D unclear. The origin of this receptor is a human donor in good health. Some libraries in this study had Jurkat cell RNA spiked in. CDR3 coding DNA: TGTGCCAGCAGCCCGACGGAAGAGACCCAGTACTTC. It specifies CASSPTEETQYF.